This T cell receptor beta chain was sequenced for a study of blood T cell repertoires in COVID-19. Background on the study: Italy, Spain and the United States were the sources of the convalescent and acute COVID-19 samples.

Participants, about 18 to 95 years old, spanned around 25 US areas. Clinical histories supplied by participants themselves formed the basis of cohort assignment. Here immunoSEQ multiplex PCR was the method, and the copy in TCRdb shows in-frame clones only, minus some. The data show about 200,000 clones, with approximately 83% seen just once and around 7% held by the top ten. The CDR3 is 14 residues long. Trimming removed 1 base at V and 10 bases at J, with 14 bases between. In germline, CDR1 is SGHAT, CDR2 FQNNGV. The sequence was obtained from a man aged 35 to 55 who had recovered from COVID-19. The chain links TRBV11-2 to TRBJ1-5; a weak D match, TRBD1 (6 bases). Sequenced material: PBMCs or T cells enriched from blood (not recorded which). The CDR3 is CASSLGQPGGPQHF. Here the CDR3 DNA reads TGTGCCAGCAGCTTAGGACAGCCGGGGGGCCCCCAGCATTTT.